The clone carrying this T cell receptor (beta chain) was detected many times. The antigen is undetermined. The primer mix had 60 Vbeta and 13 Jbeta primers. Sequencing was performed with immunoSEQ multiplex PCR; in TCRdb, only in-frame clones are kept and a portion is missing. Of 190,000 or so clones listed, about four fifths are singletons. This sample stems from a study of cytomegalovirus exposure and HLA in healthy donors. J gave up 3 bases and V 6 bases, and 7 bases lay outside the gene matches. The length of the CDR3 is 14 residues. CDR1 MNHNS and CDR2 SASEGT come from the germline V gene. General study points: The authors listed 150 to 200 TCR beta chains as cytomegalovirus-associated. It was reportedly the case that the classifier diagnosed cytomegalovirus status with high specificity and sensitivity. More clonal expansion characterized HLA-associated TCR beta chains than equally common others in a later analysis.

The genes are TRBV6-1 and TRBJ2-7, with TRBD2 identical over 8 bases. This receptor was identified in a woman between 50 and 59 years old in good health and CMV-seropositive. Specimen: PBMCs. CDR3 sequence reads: CASSVGGVNYEQYF. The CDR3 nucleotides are TGTGCCAGCAGCGTCGGGGGGGTTAACTACGAGCAGTACTTC.